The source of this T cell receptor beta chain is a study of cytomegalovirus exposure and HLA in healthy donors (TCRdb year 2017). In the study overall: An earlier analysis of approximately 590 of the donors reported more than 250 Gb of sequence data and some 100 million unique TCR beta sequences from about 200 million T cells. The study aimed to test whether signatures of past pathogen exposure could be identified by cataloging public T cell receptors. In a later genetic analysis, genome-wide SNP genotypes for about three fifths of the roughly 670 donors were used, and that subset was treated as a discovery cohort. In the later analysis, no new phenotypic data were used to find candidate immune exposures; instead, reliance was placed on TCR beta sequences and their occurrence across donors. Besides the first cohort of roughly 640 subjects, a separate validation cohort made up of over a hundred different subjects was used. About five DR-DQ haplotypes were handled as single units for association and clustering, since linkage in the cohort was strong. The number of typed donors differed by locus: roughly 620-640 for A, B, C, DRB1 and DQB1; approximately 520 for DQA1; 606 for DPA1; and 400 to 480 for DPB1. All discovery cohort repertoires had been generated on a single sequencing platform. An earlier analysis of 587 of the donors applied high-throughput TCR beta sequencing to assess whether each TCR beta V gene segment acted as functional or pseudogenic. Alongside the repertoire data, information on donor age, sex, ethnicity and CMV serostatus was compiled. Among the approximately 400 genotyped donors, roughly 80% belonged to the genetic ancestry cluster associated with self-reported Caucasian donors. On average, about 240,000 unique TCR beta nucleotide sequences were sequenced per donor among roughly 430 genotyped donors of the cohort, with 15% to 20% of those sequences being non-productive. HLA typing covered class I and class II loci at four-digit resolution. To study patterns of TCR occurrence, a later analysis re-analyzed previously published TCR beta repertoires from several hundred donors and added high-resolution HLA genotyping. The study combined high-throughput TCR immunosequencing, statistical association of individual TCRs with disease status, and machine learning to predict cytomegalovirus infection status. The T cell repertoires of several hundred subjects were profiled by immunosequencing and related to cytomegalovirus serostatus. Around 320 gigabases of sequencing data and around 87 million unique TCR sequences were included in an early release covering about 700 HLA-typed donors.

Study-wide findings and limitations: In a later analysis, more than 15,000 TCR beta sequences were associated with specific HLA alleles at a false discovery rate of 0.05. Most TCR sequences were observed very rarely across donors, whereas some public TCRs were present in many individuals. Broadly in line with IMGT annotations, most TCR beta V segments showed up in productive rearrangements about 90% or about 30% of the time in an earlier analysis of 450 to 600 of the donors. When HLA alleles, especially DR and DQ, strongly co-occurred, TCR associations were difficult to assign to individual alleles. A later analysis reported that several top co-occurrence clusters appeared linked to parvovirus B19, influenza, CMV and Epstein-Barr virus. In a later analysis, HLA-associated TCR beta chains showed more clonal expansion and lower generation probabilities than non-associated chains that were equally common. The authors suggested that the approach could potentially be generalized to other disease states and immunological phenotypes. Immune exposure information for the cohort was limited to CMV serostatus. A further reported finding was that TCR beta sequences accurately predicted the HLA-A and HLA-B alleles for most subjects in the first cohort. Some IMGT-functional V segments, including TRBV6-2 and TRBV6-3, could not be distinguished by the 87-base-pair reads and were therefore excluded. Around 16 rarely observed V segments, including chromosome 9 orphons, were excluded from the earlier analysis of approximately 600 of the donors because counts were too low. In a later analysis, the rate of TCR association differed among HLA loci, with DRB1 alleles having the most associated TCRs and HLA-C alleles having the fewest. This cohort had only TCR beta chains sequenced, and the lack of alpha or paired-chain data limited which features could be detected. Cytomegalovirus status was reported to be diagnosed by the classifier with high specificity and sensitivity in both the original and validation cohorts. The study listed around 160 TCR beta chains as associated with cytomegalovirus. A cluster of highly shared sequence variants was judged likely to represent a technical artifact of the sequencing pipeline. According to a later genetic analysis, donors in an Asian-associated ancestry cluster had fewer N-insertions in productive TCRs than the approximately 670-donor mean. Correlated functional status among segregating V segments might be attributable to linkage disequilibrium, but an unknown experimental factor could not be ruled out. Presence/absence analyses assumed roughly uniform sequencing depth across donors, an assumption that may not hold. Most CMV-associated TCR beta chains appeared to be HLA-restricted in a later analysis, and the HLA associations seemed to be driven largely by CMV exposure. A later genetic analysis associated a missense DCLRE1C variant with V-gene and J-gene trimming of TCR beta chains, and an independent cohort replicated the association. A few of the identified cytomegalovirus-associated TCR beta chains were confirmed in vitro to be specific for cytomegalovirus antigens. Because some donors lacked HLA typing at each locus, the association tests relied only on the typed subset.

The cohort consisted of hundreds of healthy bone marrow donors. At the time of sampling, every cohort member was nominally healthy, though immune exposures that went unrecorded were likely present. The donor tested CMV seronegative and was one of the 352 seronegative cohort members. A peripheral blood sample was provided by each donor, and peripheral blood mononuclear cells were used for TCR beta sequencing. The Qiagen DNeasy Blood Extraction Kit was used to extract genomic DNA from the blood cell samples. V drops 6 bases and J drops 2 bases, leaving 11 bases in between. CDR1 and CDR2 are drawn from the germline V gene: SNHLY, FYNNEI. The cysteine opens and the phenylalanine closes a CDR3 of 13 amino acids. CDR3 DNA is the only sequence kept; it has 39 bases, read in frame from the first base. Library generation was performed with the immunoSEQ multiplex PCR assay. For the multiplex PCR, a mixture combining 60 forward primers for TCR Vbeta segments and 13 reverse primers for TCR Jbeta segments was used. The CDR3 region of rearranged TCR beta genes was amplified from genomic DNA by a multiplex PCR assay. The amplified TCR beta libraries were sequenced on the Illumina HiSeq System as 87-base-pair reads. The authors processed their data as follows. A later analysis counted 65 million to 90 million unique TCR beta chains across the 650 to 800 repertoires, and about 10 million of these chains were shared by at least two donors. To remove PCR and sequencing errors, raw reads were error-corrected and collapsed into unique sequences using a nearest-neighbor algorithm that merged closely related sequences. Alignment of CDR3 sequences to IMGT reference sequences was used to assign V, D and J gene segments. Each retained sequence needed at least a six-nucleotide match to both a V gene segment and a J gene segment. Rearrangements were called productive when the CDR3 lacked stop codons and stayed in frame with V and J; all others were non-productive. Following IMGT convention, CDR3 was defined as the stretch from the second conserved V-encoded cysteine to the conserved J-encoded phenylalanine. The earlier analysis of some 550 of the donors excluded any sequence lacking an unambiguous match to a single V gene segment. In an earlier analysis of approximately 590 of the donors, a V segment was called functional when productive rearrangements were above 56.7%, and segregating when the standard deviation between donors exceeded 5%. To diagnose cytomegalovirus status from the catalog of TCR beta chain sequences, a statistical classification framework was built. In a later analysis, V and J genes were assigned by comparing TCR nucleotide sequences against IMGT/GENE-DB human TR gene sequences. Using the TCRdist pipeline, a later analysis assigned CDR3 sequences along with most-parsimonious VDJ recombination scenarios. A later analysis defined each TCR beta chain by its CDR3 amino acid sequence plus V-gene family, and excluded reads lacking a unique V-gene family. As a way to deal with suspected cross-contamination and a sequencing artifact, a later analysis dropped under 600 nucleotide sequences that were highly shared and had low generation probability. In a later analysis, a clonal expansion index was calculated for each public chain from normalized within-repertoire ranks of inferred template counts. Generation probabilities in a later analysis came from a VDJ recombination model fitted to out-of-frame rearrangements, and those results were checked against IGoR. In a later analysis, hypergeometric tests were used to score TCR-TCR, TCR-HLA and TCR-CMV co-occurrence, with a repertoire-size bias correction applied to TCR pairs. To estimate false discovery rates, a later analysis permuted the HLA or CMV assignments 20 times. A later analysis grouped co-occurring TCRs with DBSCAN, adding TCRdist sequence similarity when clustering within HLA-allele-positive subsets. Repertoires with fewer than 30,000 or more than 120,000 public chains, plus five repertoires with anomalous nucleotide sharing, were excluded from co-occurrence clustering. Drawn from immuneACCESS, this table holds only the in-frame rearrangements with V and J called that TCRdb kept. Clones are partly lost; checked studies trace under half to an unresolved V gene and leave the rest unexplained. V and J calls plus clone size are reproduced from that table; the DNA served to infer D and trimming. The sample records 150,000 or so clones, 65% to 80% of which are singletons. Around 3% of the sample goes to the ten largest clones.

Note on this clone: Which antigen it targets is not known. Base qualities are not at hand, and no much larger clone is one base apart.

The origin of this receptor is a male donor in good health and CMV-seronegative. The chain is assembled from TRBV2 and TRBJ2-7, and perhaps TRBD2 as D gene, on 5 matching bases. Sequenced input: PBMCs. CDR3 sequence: CASRVHGAYEQYF. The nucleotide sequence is TGTGCCAGCAGGGTCCACGGGGCCTACGAGCAGTACTTC.